This T cell receptor (beta chain) is drawn from a study of cytomegalovirus exposure and HLA in healthy donors. Study outcomes and limitations: A later look showed TCR association rates differing by HLA locus, highest for DRB1 and lowest for HLA-C.

The CDR3 runs 14 residues. J was trimmed by 3 bases and V by 3 bases; bases with no gene match: 2. CDR1 is SGHVS and CDR2 is FNYEAQ in the germline V gene. The PCR had 60 Vbeta and 13 Jbeta primers. Method: immunoSEQ multiplex PCR; TCRdb's copy keeps in-frame clones and lacks some. The sample lists roughly 98,000 clones; under 85% were seen once. In regard to this clone: Its antigen is unidentified.

Sample: PBMCs. The chain recombines TRBV7-6 with TRBJ2-5, with 9 bases identical to TRBD2. The clonotype comes from a man aged 18-30 years in good health and CMV-seropositive. The CDR3 DNA sequence: TGTGCCAGCAGCTTGACTAGCGGCAAAGAGACCCAGTACTTC. Translating it yields CASSLTSGKETQYF.